One sample yielded the 23 T cell receptor beta chains listed below, sequenced in a study of T-cell reconstitution after alpha-beta-depleted transplantation in children. TCRbeta library preparation incorporated unique molecular identifiers. TCRdb reanalysed the PCR reads using MiXCR and keeps one entry per CDR3 protein. This sample has some 640,000 distinct CDR3 sequences, with roughly 15% found just once. The input for sequencing was PBMCs from the stem cell graft donor, taken from the stem cell graft. These receptors were collected from a human donor who donated a stem cell graft to a child with acute myeloid leukemia.

This clonotype occurred once. This chain uses TRBV20-1 with TRBJ2-4; D remains ambiguous. Germline assignment: CDR1 DFQATT and CDR2 SNEGSKA (reference sequence). The CDR3 totals 15 residues. V was shortened by 2 bases and J by 6 bases, with 17 bases between the two germline ends. The CDR3 DNA sequence: TGCAGTGCTAGACCCAATCCTGGGCTAGTAAACATTCAGTACTTC. It encodes CSARPNPGLVNIQYF.

This clonotype was seen at least ten times. This chain links TRBV6-5 with TRBJ1-1, with D unresolved. Between the trimmed V and J ends, which lost 6 bases and 0 bases, there was a span of 11 bases. Germline V gives CDR1 MNHEY, CDR2 SVGAGI. The CDR3 is 14 residues long. The CDR3 spells CASRSSWVNTEAFF. In DNA form, the CDR3 reads TGTGCCAGCAGATCATCCTGGGTGAACACTGAAGCTTTCTTT.

There are a few counts of this clonotype. This chain links TRBV11-1 with TRBJ2-1; D gene ambiguous. CDR1 is SGHAT, CDR2 FQDESV, per germline (reference sequence). This CDR3 is 18 amino acids long. V dropped 5 bases and J dropped 6 bases, with 26 bases sitting between them. CDR3 sequence: CASSPNWRGVNPVNEQFF. CDR3 in DNA: TGTGCCAGCAGCCCGAACTGGCGAGGAGTCAATCCTGTCAATGAGCAGTTCTTC.

V usage is TRBV6-1 and J usage is TRBJ2-2; tentative D call: TRBD2 (5 bases). Germline V CDR1 and CDR2: MNHNS, SASEGT. The CDR3 extends over 16 amino acids. Trimming left V 4 bases short and J 4 bases short, with 16 bases between. In nucleotides, the CDR3 is TGTGCCAGCAGTGCTCAAATTACTAGATCCACCGGGGAGCTGTTTTTT. It translates to CASSAQITRSTGELFF.

The gene calls are TRBV20-1 and TRBJ1-6; weak D call: TRBD1 (5 bases). CDR1 DFQATT and CDR2 SNEGSKA come from the germline V gene (reference sequence). The V gene lost 2 bases and the J gene lost 0 bases, with 14 bases spanning the gap. This CDR3 contains 17 residues. The CDR3 is CSARPGGGSSYNSPLHF. The CDR3 region has the DNA TGCAGTGCTAGACCCGGCGGGGGGAGCTCCTATAATTCACCCCTCCACTTT.

This clonotype was seen a few times. The V gene is TRBV12-3 or TRBV12-4, the J gene TRBJ2-1, with D possibly TRBD2 on 5 matching bases. Trimming shortened V by 8 bases and J by 0 bases, and 14 bases separated the two germline ends. The CDR3 consists of 15 residues. The CDR3 is CASDLRRSSYNEQFF. The CDR3 coding sequence is TGTGCCAGCGACTTACGGAGGAGCTCCTACAATGAGCAGTTCTTC.

This clonotype was seen many times. The J gene is TRBJ1-2, the V gene TRBV12-3 or TRBV12-4; D is possibly TRBD1 (5 bases). Deletions cut 5 bases from V and 4 bases from J, with 11 bases between. This CDR3 has 13 amino acids. The CDR3 is CASSVQGPYGYTF. In DNA, the CDR3 is TGTGCCAGCAGTGTGCAGGGCCCCTATGGCTACACCTTC.

The chain's CDR3 is CASSRGRGEQFF. As DNA, the CDR3 is TGTGCCAGCAGCAGGGGGCGTGGTGAGCAGTTCTTC. The V call is TRBV7-2, the J call TRBJ2-1; 7 positions agree with TRBD1. In germline, CDR1 is SGHTA, CDR2 FQGNSA. The V gene end was trimmed by 5 bases and the J gene end by 9 bases; junction bases not matched to a gene: 4. This CDR3 comprises 12 residues.

This clonotype was seen a few times. The chain has TRBV5-1 and TRBJ1-2; D is unresolved. This CDR3 has 13 amino acids. Germline V lookup: CDR1 SGHRS, CDR2 YFSETQ. Trimming took 1 base from V and 2 from J, leaving 6 bases between them. CDR3: CASSLLTNYGYTF. CDR3 sequence (DNA): TGCGCCAGCAGCTTGTTGACGAACTATGGCTACACCTTC.

This clonotype appeared many times. The chain has TRBV10-3 and TRBJ1-1; D gene ambiguous. Germline values: CDR1 ENHRY, CDR2 SYGVKD. V lost 2 bases to trimming and J lost 3 bases, with 4 bases between them. This CDR3 contains 12 residues. The CDR3 region is CAISEGDTEAFF. The CDR3 region has the DNA TGTGCCATCAGTGAGGGGGACACTGAAGCTTTCTTT.

This clonotype appeared once. This chain uses TRBV15 with TRBJ1-3; 7 bases are a match to TRBD1. The CDR3 runs 17 residues. V shed 0 bases, J shed 2 bases, and the junction held 7 bases outside the gene matches. The germline gives CDR1 LNHNV, CDR2 YYDKDF (reference sequence). The chain's CDR3 is CATSRDLAGGTGNTIYF. Written as DNA, the CDR3 is TGTGCCACCAGCAGAGATCTGGCAGGGGGAACTGGAAACACCATATATTTT.

A single count supports this clonotype. The chain recombines TRBV12-3 or TRBV12-4 with TRBJ2-2; a possible D gene is TRBD1 (5 bases). The CDR3 sequence is 15 residues long. Between the trimmed V and J ends, which lost 3 bases and 4 bases, there was a span of 12 bases. CDR3 bases: TGTGCCAGCAGTTTTCCAGGGAAAAGCACCGGGGAGCTGTTTTTT. The encoded protein is CASSFPGKSTGELFF.

A remark on this clonotype: The junction shows a germline mismatch at one end, possibly a read error. V usage is TRBV20-1 and J usage is TRBJ1-6, with D perhaps matching TRBD1 (5 bases). The V gene's germline CDR1 is DFQATT and CDR2 SNEGSKA (reference sequence). The CDR3 spans 16 residues. The CDR3 DNA reads as TGCTGTGCTAGGAACATCAGGGTGACCGGGGGTTCACCCCTCCACTTT. This sequence encodes CCARNIRVTGGSPLHF.

A note on this clonotype: It may be a read error: a sequence one base away is much more abundant. V is TRBV20-1 and J is TRBJ2-5; 8 nucleotides line up with TRBD2. CDR3 size: 14 residues. V was pared by 2 bases and J by 1 base, with 3 bases of the junction left unmatched. Germline CDR1 and CDR2: DFQATT and SNEGSKA (reference sequence). The CDR3 DNA follows: TGCAGTGCTAGAACTAGCGGATCCCAAGAGACCCAGTACTTC. Amino acid sequence: CSARTSGSQETQYF.

In this sample, this clonotype turned up many times. The genes are TRBV15 and TRBJ1-6; D is uncertain. V lost 1 base and J lost 6, with 13 bases in between. The CDR3 consists of 16 residues. The germline gives CDR1 LNHNV, CDR2 YYDKDF (reference sequence). The chain's CDR3 is CATSRGRAGSNSPLHF. The CDR3 nucleotides read TGTGCCACCAGCAGAGGCCGGGCGGGGAGTAATTCACCCCTCCACTTT. Drawing the rest from reference TRBV15 and TRBJ1-6, the complete variable domain is DAMVIQNPRYQVTQFGKPVTLSCSQTLNHNVMYWYQQKSSQAPKLLFHYYDKDFNNEADTPDNFQSRRPNTSFCFLDIRSPGLGDTAMYLCATSRGRAGSNSPLHFGNGTRLTVT.

The chain is built from TRBV11-2 and TRBJ2-5; 7 positions agree with TRBD1. V was clipped by 0 bases and J by 0 bases; unmatched bases: 10. The V gene's germline CDR1 is SGHAT and CDR2 FQNNGV. This CDR3 contains 18 residues. The CDR3 protein is CASSLEFGTDIYQETQYF. In nucleotides, the CDR3 is TGTGCCAGCAGCTTAGAATTCGGGACAGATATCTACCAAGAGACCCAGTACTTC.

V and J are TRBV10-2 and TRBJ2-5, with D hard to call. This CDR3 comprises 14 residues. CDR1 and CDR2 from the germline V gene are WSHSY and SAAADI. V lost 2 bases, J lost 13 bases, and 20 bases lay in between. CDR3 coding DNA: TGCGCCAGCAGTGAGAAAAGTCAGTTGTTTCCCATGTACTTC. Translating gives CASSEKSQLFPMYF.

This clonotype was observed at least ten times. V is TRBV29-1 and J is TRBJ1-2; 7 positions match TRBD1. V was pared by 5 bases and J by 3 bases, with 9 bases of the junction left unmatched. The V gene's germline CDR1 is SQVTM and CDR2 ANQGSEA. The CDR3 spans 14 residues. The CDR3 protein is CSVRDSLFDYGYTF. In DNA form, the CDR3 reads TGCAGCGTTCGGGACAGCCTTTTTGACTATGGCTACACCTTC.

Remarks on this clonotype: A single base separates this from a much larger clone, so it may be a read error. DNA of the CDR3: TGTGCCAGCAGCATGAACACCGGGGAGCTGTTTTTT. It specifies CASSMNTGELFF. The chain combines TRBV7-3 with TRBJ2-2; the D is unclear. Deletions cut 5 bases from V and 1 base from J, with 2 bases between. The CDR3 has 12 residues. CDR1 SGHTA and CDR2 FQGTGA come from the germline V gene.

This clonotype was seen only a few times. V gene TRBV12-3 or TRBV12-4 combines with J gene TRBJ2-1; 11 bases match TRBD2. This CDR3 spans 14 amino acids. Trimming removed 3 bases from V and 13 bases from J; junction bases left unmatched: 8. CDR3 protein: CASSFSSGGPAQFF. CDR3 DNA: TGTGCCAGCAGTTTTTCTAGCGGGGGGCCCGCCCAGTTCTTC.

The gene calls are TRBV20-1 and TRBJ2-3, with 13 bases lining up with TRBD2. The germline gives CDR1 DFQATT, CDR2 SNEGSKA (reference sequence). The CDR3 is 19 amino acids. Trimming at V came to 4 bases and at J to 0 bases, leaving 13 bases not matched to a gene. CDR3 residues: CSATSGTSGILASTDTQYF. CDR3 DNA sequence: TGCAGTGCTACCTCCGGGACTAGCGGGATCCTGGCTAGCACAGATACGCAGTATTTT.

The table lists this clonotype with many counts. J is TRBJ2-4 and V is TRBV20-1, with D possibly TRBD2 on 6 matching bases. From germline, CDR1 is DFQATT and CDR2 SNEGSKA (reference sequence). The CDR3 is 14 residues long. The V end was cut by 4 bases, the J end by 5 bases, with 15 bases between. The DNA of the CDR3 is TGCAGTGCTACCCCGGGGGTTGTCCAAAACATTCAGTACTTC. It translates to CSATPGVVQNIQYF.

There are many counts of this clonotype. V and J are TRBV7-9 and TRBJ2-7; D perhaps matches TRBD1 (5 bases). This CDR3 contains 12 residues. CDR1 and CDR2 (germline): SEHNR, FQNEAQ (reference sequence). Between the trimmed V and J ends, which lost 7 bases and 4 bases, there was a span of 11 bases. CDR3 coding DNA: TGTGCCAGCAACGGTAGGGGTTACGAGCAGTACTTC. It codes for CASNGRGYEQYF.